One sample yielded the 32 T cell receptor beta chains listed below, sequenced in a study of T cells after posttransplantation cyclophosphamide (dated by TCRdb to 2016 to 2018). The protocol used for the library was the immunoSEQ multiplex PCR assay. This immuneACCESS table, as held by TCRdb, lists in-frame sequences with V and J called but not all clones. Of the missing ones, under half trace to an unresolved V gene in checked studies; the others have no known cause. This sample comprises approximately 15,000 clones, around 83% of them detected only once. Approximately 0.83% of the sample is held by the ten biggest clonotypes. Sequenced sample: memory CD4+ T cells sorted from PBMCs. These receptor sequences come from a man over 45 in good health, CMV-negative, and a related stem cell transplant donor.

The rearrangement links TRBV5-4 to TRBJ2-7, with 8 bases that match TRBD2. The CDR3 runs 14 residues. With V trimmed by 4 bases and J by 6 bases, 9 bases remained unmatched. The germline V gene encodes CDR1 SGHNT and CDR2 YYREEE (reference sequence). The CDR3: CASSTQRGPIEQYF. CDR3 sequence (DNA): TGTGCCAGCAGCACCCAGCGGGGGCCTATCGAGCAGTACTTC.

V usage is TRBV25-1 and J usage is TRBJ1-6; no reliable D call. Germline V CDR1 and CDR2: MGHDK, SYGVNS. The CDR3 loop spans 13 amino acids. Trimming left V 1 base short and J 8 bases short, with 6 bases between. The DNA of the CDR3 is TGTGCCAGCAGTGAATCAGGCTATTCACCCCTCCACTTT. It specifies CASSESGYSPLHF. Full variable domain (outside the CDR3, taken from reference TRBV25-1 and TRBJ1-6): EADIYQTPRYLVIGTGKKITLECSQTMGHDKMYWYQQDPGMELHLIHYSYGVNSTEKGDLSSESTVSRIRTEHFPLTLESARPSHTSQYLCASSESGYSPLHFGNGTRLTVT.

The sample holds one count of this clone. V usage is TRBV18 and J usage is TRBJ1-2, with D possibly TRBD1 on 5 matching bases. The length of the CDR3 is 13 residues. Looked up from germline, CDR1 is KGHSH and CDR2 is LQKENI. Trimming removed 4 bases at V and 3 bases at J, with 9 bases between. In DNA form, the CDR3 reads TGTGCCAGCTCACGTCAGGGCCACTATGGCTACACCTTC. Amino acid sequence: CASSRQGHYGYTF.

This clone was counted a few times. The chain employs TRBV25-1 and TRBJ1-6; possible D gene TRBD1, 6 bases. Germline V CDR1 and CDR2: MGHDK, SYGVNS. V lost 4 bases, J lost 5 bases, and 12 bases lay in between. There are 15 residues in the CDR3. CDR3 nucleotide sequence: TGTGCCAGCAGTGCAAGCAGGGGAGATAATTCACCCCTCCACTTT. Amino acids: CASSASRGDNSPLHF.

As DNA, the CDR3 is TGCGCCAGCAGCCAAGTTTCGGGGTTCTATGGCTACACCTTC. Its translation is CASSQVSGFYGYTF. This rearrangement joins TRBV4-1 to TRBJ1-2; D not certain. The CDR3 length is 14 residues. Trimming cost V 1 base and J 4 bases, with 10 bases left between them. In germline, CDR1 is MGHRA, CDR2 YSYEKL.

J is TRBJ1-2 and V is TRBV7-2; TRBD1 matches 10 bases. Germline V CDR1 and CDR2: SGHTA, FQGNSA. The V gene end was trimmed by 5 bases and the J gene end by 6 bases; junction bases not matched to a gene: 15. CDR3 length: 17 amino acids. CDR3 loop: CASSPRGKTGTGDGYTF. The CDR3 DNA sequence: TGTGCCAGCAGCCCCCGAGGAAAAACCGGGACAGGGGATGGCTACACCTTC.

The J gene is TRBJ2-1, the V gene TRBV7-3, with unresolved D. V dropped 4 bases and J dropped 4 bases, with 8 bases sitting between them. The CDR3 totals 13 residues. Germline V gene data show CDR1 as SGHTA and CDR2 as FQGTGA. The CDR3 loop is CASSSRLYNEQFF. The CDR3 nucleotides are TGTGCCAGCAGCTCGCGATTATACAATGAGCAGTTCTTC.

This clone appeared a few times. The rearrangement links TRBV27 to TRBJ1-1, with a weak D call TRBD1 (6 bases). The V and J ends lost 5 bases and 6 bases respectively, with 13 bases between them. The germline V gene encodes CDR1 MNHEY and CDR2 SMNVEV (reference sequence). This CDR3 comprises 13 residues. The CDR3 DNA sequence: TGTGCCAGCAGTGTCTACAGGGCCGCTGAAGCTTTCTTT. It codes for CASSVYRAAEAFF.

The rearrangement uses TRBV9 and TRBJ2-3, with D unclear. The CDR3 is 15 residues long. Trimming took 0 bases from V and 0 from J, leaving 8 bases between them. Germline values: CDR1 SGDLS, CDR2 YYNGEE. The CDR3 here is CASSVARGSTDTQYF. The CDR3 DNA follows: TGTGCCAGCAGCGTAGCTCGAGGTAGCACAGATACGCAGTATTTT.

J is TRBJ2-1 and V is TRBV27; TRBD2 matches 14 bases. The germline V gene has CDR1 MNHEY and CDR2 SMNVEV (reference sequence). V shed 6 bases and J 2 bases; nucleotides not matched to a gene: 9. This CDR3 contains 18 residues. The CDR3 region has the DNA TGTGCCAGCAGCCCAGGGACTAGCGGGAGAGGGACCTACAATGAGCAGTTCTTC. Its translation: CASSPGTSGRGTYNEQFF.

The chain links TRBV11-3 to TRBJ2-7; TRBD1 matches 9 bases. V lost 5 bases and J lost 5; bases outside the gene matches: 10. This CDR3 is 15 amino acids long. Germline V gives CDR1 SGHNT, CDR2 YENEEA. The CDR3 coding sequence is TGTGCCAGCAGCCCCGGGACAGGGAGTTTTAACGAGCAGTACTTC. It is translated as CASSPGTGSFNEQYF.

The gene calls are TRBV7-3 and TRBJ1-2; possibly TRBD1 for D (5 bases). The CDR3 totals 14 residues. In germline, CDR1 is SGHTA, CDR2 FQGTGA. Trimming pared 1 base from V and 6 bases from J, leaving 12 bases between. CDR3 sequence: CASSLNSREDGYTF. The CDR3 DNA reads as TGTGCCAGCAGCTTAAACTCCAGGGAGGATGGCTACACCTTC.

This chain uses TRBV5-6 with TRBJ2-5; no clear D. This CDR3 is 16 amino acids long. The ends were cut back, 0 bases at V and 5 bases at J, with 17 bases in the middle. CDR1 and CDR2 (germline): SGHDT, YYEEEE. This CDR3 is CASSLGPLLAQETQYF. Here the CDR3 DNA reads TGTGCCAGCAGCTTGGGCCCCCTGCTGGCACAGGAGACCCAGTACTTC.

The V and J genes are TRBV7-9 and TRBJ1-1; D gene uncertain. The length of the CDR3 is 13 residues. The V end was cut by 1 base, the J end by 4 bases, with 7 bases between. Germline values: CDR1 SEHNR, CDR2 FQNEAQ (reference sequence). DNA for the CDR3: TGTGCCAGCAGCTTAGGGGGAGGCACTGAAGCTTTCTTT. Amino acids: CASSLGGGTEAFF.

The gene calls are TRBV23-1 and TRBJ2-2, with D maybe TRBD2 (6 bases). TRBV23-1 belongs to the ORF category, with a function that is uncertain. The CDR3 has 14 amino acids. V was clipped by 4 bases and J by 5 bases, with 11 bases between them. The CDR3 is CASSRGGRTGELFF. For the CDR3, the DNA is TGCGCCAGCAGTCGAGGAGGGCGGACCGGGGAGCTGTTTTTT.

V gene TRBV11-2 combines with J gene TRBJ2-3; no clear D gene. CDR3 length: 12 amino acids. Trimming shortened V by 1 base and J by 5 bases, and 4 bases separated the two germline ends. Germline CDR1 is SGHAT and CDR2 is FQNNGV. The CDR3 spells CASSLGLDTQYF. In DNA, the CDR3 is TGTGCCAGCAGCTTAGGGCTAGATACGCAGTATTTT.

V is TRBV5-1 and J is TRBJ2-4, with D possibly TRBD2 on 5 matching bases. Trimming pared 2 bases from V and 1 base from J, leaving 13 bases between. This CDR3 spans 16 amino acids. The germline CDR1 and CDR2 sequences are SGHRS and YFSETQ. CDR3: CASSLLGLSAKNIQYF. For the CDR3, the DNA is TGCGCCAGCAGCTTACTTGGACTCTCCGCCAAAAACATTCAGTACTTC.

This clone was picked up one time. The chain joins TRBV10-3 to TRBJ1-1, with 7 bases aligning to TRBD1. The CDR3 spans 15 residues. The V gene end was trimmed by 7 bases and the J gene end by 2 bases; junction bases not matched to a gene: 10. Germline loops: CDR1 ENHRY, CDR2 SYGVKD. CDR3: CAITSGDRFNTEAFF. In nucleotides, the CDR3 is TGTGCCATCACCTCAGGGGACAGATTTAACACTGAAGCTTTCTTT.

The V and J genes are TRBV6-1 and TRBJ1-3, with D unclear. There are 14 residues in the CDR3. Germline values: CDR1 MNHNS, CDR2 SASEGT. V was pared by 4 bases and J by 0 bases, with 7 bases between. CDR3 loop: CASSVPDSGNTIYF. DNA for the CDR3: TGTGCCAGCAGTGTCCCAGACTCTGGAAACACCATATATTTT.

The J gene is TRBJ1-1, the V gene TRBV7-8; D gene ambiguous. V lost 0 bases and J 1 base, leaving 6 bases between the germline ends. The CDR3 has 14 amino acids. Looked up from germline, CDR1 is SGHVS and CDR2 is FQNEAQ. For the CDR3, the DNA is TGTGCCAGCAGCTTAGCCGAACAGAACACTGAAGCTTTCTTT. Protein product: CASSLAEQNTEAFF.

The CDR3 nucleotides read TGTGCCTGGAGTCAATACAGGGTCTCCTACGAGCAGTACTTC. It specifies CAWSQYRVSYEQYF. J is TRBJ2-7 and V is TRBV30; possibly TRBD1 for D (6 bases). The CDR3 consists of 14 residues. Germline values: CDR1 GTSNPN, CDR2 SVGIG (reference sequence). Trimming removed 2 bases from V and 0 bases from J, with 11 bases in between.

This clone came up once. This rearrangement joins TRBV7-2 to TRBJ2-2; D perhaps matches TRBD1 (5 bases). Deletions cut 5 bases from V and 1 base from J, with 8 bases between. CDR1 and CDR2 (germline): SGHTA, FQGNSA. The CDR3 loop spans 14 amino acids. The CDR3 loop reads CASSVQVNTGELFF. DNA for the CDR3: TGTGCCAGCAGCGTACAGGTGAACACCGGGGAGCTGTTTTTT.

The chain joins TRBV4-2 to TRBJ2-7; 8 bases are shared with TRBD1. CDR3 length: 14 residues. Germline V lookup: CDR1 LGHNA, CDR2 YNFKEQ. V lost 3 bases and J lost 0; bases outside the gene matches: 1. The CDR3 DNA follows: TGTGCCAGCAGCCAGGACAGGGTCTCCTACGAGCAGTACTTC. Amino acids: CASSQDRVSYEQYF.

The rearrangement uses TRBV4-2 and TRBJ2-3, with D tentatively TRBD2 (5 bases). Germline values: CDR1 LGHNA, CDR2 YNFKEQ. This CDR3 comprises 15 residues. V lost 5 bases and J lost 1, with 13 bases in between. The CDR3: CASSVMGGRTDTQYF. Written as DNA, the CDR3 is TGTGCCAGCAGCGTTATGGGCGGGCGCACAGATACGCAGTATTTT.

The rearrangement links TRBV7-9 to TRBJ2-3; 12 bases agree with TRBD2. V lost 3 bases to trimming and J lost 5 bases; unmatched junction nucleotides: 6. This CDR3 spans 16 amino acids. Germline V gene data show CDR1 as SEHNR and CDR2 as FQNEAQ (reference sequence). CDR3 residues: CASSFGLAGMRDTQYF. In nucleotides, the CDR3 is TGTGCCAGCAGCTTTGGACTAGCGGGGATGCGAGATACGCAGTATTTT.

The chain has TRBV6-5 and TRBJ2-5; TRBD2 matches 8 bases. Germline-derived CDR1 and CDR2 are MNHEY and SVGAGI. This CDR3 comprises 15 residues. Trimming took 1 base from V and 4 from J; bases not matched to a gene: 5. The DNA for the CDR3 is TGTGCCAGCAGTTACTTACGGGGGGGCCGAGAGACCCAGTACTTC. This gives the protein CASSYLRGGRETQYF.

CDR3 residues: CASSSSGASSYEQYF. The DNA for the CDR3 is TGTGCCAGCAGCTCAAGTGGGGCTAGCTCCTACGAGCAGTACTTC. This sequence joins TRBV9 and TRBJ2-7; perhaps TRBD1 as D (5 bases). Between the trimmed V and J ends, which lost 4 bases and 0 bases, there was a span of 14 bases. The CDR3 consists of 15 residues. CDR1 and CDR2 from the germline V gene are SGDLS and YYNGEE.

The CDR3 DNA reads TGCGCCAGCAGCCCCGAGGGACTACTACAGAATGAGCAGTTCTTC. Residues: CASSPEGLLQNEQFF. This chain links TRBV5-1 with TRBJ2-1; TRBD2 agrees at 7 bases. The CDR3 is made up of 15 amino acids. Germline loops: CDR1 SGHRS, CDR2 YFSETQ. The trim removed 4 bases at V and 7 bases at J, leaving 11 bases unmatched.

The rearrangement uses TRBV15 and TRBJ2-2, with 12 bases identical to TRBD1. CDR1 LNHNV and CDR2 YYDKDF come from the germline V gene (reference sequence). The trim removed 3 bases at V and 7 bases at J, leaving 9 bases unmatched. The CDR3 extends over 17 amino acids. The CDR3 DNA reads as TGTGCCACCAGCAGCCACCGGGACAGGGGGCGCGGCGGGGAGCTGTTTTTT. Encoded protein: CATSSHRDRGRGGELFF.

This clone appeared once. The chain has TRBV7-9 and TRBJ2-3; 10 bases are shared with TRBD1. Germline V gives CDR1 SEHNR, CDR2 FQNEAQ (reference sequence). With V trimmed by 3 bases and J by 2 bases, 8 bases remained unmatched. The CDR3 length is 17 residues. The CDR3 DNA is TGTGCCAGCAGCTTCCCCTGGGACAGGGGATTCACAGATACGCAGTATTTT. This codes for CASSFPWDRGFTDTQYF.

The CDR3 DNA reads as TGTGCCTTACAGCGGGAGGGGAACACCGGGGAGCTGTTTTTT. Amino acid sequence: CALQREGNTGELFF. This chain joins TRBV30 and TRBJ2-2; 10 nucleotides line up with TRBD2. Germline V CDR1 and CDR2: GTSNPN, SVGIG (reference sequence). This CDR3 region has 14 residues. V shed 7 bases, J shed 1 base, and the junction held 3 bases outside the gene matches.

The gene calls are TRBV7-8 and TRBJ1-5; a weak D match, TRBD1 (6 bases). V lost 2 bases and J 3 bases, leaving 14 bases between the germline ends. This CDR3 region has 16 residues. Germline values: CDR1 SGHVS, CDR2 FQNEAQ. The CDR3 nucleotides are TGTGCCAGCAGCTTAAGGGACACGACGATCAATCAGCCCCAGCATTTT. It codes for CASSLRDTTINQPQHF. Full variable domain (rest looked up from reference TRBV7-8 and TRBJ1-5): GAGVSQSPRYKVAKRGQDVALRCDPISGHVSLFWYQQALGQGPEFLTYFQNEAQLDKSGLPSDRFFAERPEGSVSTLKIQRTQQEDSAVYLCASSLRDTTINQPQHFGDGTRLSIL.